The entry that follows covers one T cell receptor (beta chain) sequence. The antigen is unknown. Indicated time point: week 47, end of study. Each vaccine dose was 300 ug of mutant IDH1 20-mer peptide, with topical imiquimod. This sample is part of a study of a mutant IDH1 vaccine in newly diagnosed glioma. Data came from immunoSEQ multiplex PCR; TCRdb stores just in-frame clones and leaves some out. The sample has around 84,000 clones; approximately 80% are singletons. CDR3 length equals 15 residues. CDR1 is KGHSH, CDR2 LQKENI, per germline. V lost 6 bases to trimming and J lost 3 bases, with 15 bases between them.

The chain carries TRBV18 and TRBJ2-1, with D perhaps matching TRBD1 (5 bases). The source of this sequence is a middle-aged man with glioma. Sequencing used PBMCs, obtained from a glioma patient whose treatment included an IDH1 peptide vaccine. In nucleotides, the CDR3 is TGTGCCAGCTCCCTAAAGTCAGGGAACTACAATGAGCAGTTCTTC. Protein sequence: CASSLKSGNYNEQFF.